These T cell receptor beta chains were read from a single sample in a study of T cell responses to AZD1222 COVID-19 vaccine. Clones were read by immunoSEQ multiplex PCR, and TCRdb kept only the in-frame ones, dropping some. The table shows around 110,000 clones, with 91% occurring only once. The sequenced sample was peripheral blood, obtained on day 0 of AZD1222 vaccination. The source is an adult in good health. CDR3s include the opening cysteine and the closing phenylalanine or tryptophan. The D gene is left open where the match is weak. Size is stated for part of the rows, as once, few or many counts, or as a class when the clone is expanded.

CDR3 protein: CASSWETVEPQHF
CDR3 DNA: TGTGCCAGCAGCTGGGAAACCGTGGAGCCCCAGCATTTT
CDR3 length: 13
clone size: NA
V gene: TRBV7-9
J gene: TRBJ1-5
D gene: NA

CDR3 protein: CASSHTGVSSYEQYF
CDR3 DNA: TGTGCCAGCAGCCATACAGGGGTTTCATCTTACGAGCAGTACTTC
CDR3 length: 15
clone size: NA
V gene: TRBV3-1/TRBV3-2
J gene: TRBJ2-7
D gene: TRBD1

CDR3 protein: CASSQDDAGEQETQYF
CDR3 DNA: TGTGCCAGCAGCCAAGATGATGCGGGGGAGCAAGAGACCCAGTACTTC
CDR3 length: 16
clone size: once
V gene: TRBV4-2
J gene: TRBJ2-5
D gene: TRBD2

CDR3 protein: CASSLEFSGGAPNEQFF
CDR3 DNA: TGTGCCAGCAGCTTGGAATTCAGCGGGGGGGCCCCCAATGAGCAGTTCTTC
CDR3 length: 17
clone size: NA
V gene: TRBV5-6
J gene: TRBJ2-1
D gene: TRBD2

CDR3 protein: CASSPLLGYEQFF
CDR3 DNA: TGCGCCAGCAGCCCCCTACTAGGGTATGAGCAGTTCTTC
CDR3 length: 13
clone size: NA
V gene: TRBV5-1
J gene: TRBJ2-1
D gene: NA

CDR3 protein: CASSLMRGDQPQHF
CDR3 DNA: TGTGCCAGCAGCCTTATGCGTGGCGATCAGCCCCAGCATTTT
CDR3 length: 14
clone size: once
V gene: TRBV7-9
J gene: TRBJ1-5
D gene: NA

CDR3 protein: CASSPGMNEQFF
CDR3 DNA: TGTGCCAGCAGCCCGGGGATGAATGAGCAGTTCTTC
CDR3 length: 12
clone size: NA
V gene: TRBV9
J gene: TRBJ2-1
D gene: NA

CDR3 protein: CASSFLLRYTNYGYTF
CDR3 DNA: TGTGCCAGCAGCTTTCTACTGAGGTATACTAACTATGGCTACACCTTC
CDR3 length: 16
clone size: NA
V gene: TRBV5-6
J gene: TRBJ1-2
D gene: NA

CDR3 protein: CASRRSSGGMLSETQYF
CDR3 DNA: TGTGCCAGTAGGAGGTCGAGCGGGGGGATGCTTTCCGAGACCCAGTACTTC
CDR3 length: 17
clone size: NA
V gene: TRBV19
J gene: TRBJ2-5
D gene: TRBD2

CDR3 protein: CASSLAAGDTQYF
CDR3 DNA: TGTGCCAGCAGCTTGGCAGCGGGGGATACGCAGTATTTT
CDR3 length: 13
clone size: NA
V gene: TRBV5-4
J gene: TRBJ2-3
D gene: TRBD2

CDR3 protein: CSVEERQTTEAFF
CDR3 DNA: TGCAGCGTTGAGGAGAGACAGACGACTGAAGCTTTCTTT
CDR3 length: 13
clone size: NA
V gene: TRBV29-1
J gene: TRBJ1-1
D gene: NA

CDR3 protein: CASSHPWGRGSTDTQYF
CDR3 DNA: TGTGCCAGCAGCCACCCCTGGGGGCGGGGGAGCACAGATACGCAGTATTTT
CDR3 length: 17
clone size: NA
V gene: TRBV5-6
J gene: TRBJ2-3
D gene: NA

CDR3 protein: CASSDSDRGGGYTF
CDR3 DNA: TGTGCCAGCAGTGACTCAGACAGGGGCGGGGGCTACACCTTC
CDR3 length: 14
clone size: NA
V gene: TRBV6-4
J gene: TRBJ1-2
D gene: TRBD1

CDR3 protein: CASSHRQLSGNTIYF
CDR3 DNA: TGTGCCAGCAGTCACCGACAGCTCTCTGGAAACACCATATATTTT
CDR3 length: 15
clone size: NA
V gene: TRBV6-2/TRBV6-3
J gene: TRBJ1-3
D gene: NA

CDR3 protein: CAWTVGKGEQYF
CDR3 DNA: TGTGCCTGGACAGTAGGGAAAGGAGAGCAGTACTTC
CDR3 length: 12
clone size: NA
V gene: TRBV30
J gene: TRBJ2-7
D gene: NA

CDR3 protein: CASKTSNAWGYTF
CDR3 DNA: TGTGCCAGTAAAACAAGCAATGCCTGGGGCTACACCTTC
CDR3 length: 13
clone size: NA
V gene: TRBV19
J gene: TRBJ1-2
D gene: NA